This T cell receptor (beta chain) was documented in a study of cytomegalovirus exposure and HLA in healthy donors. The study's findings and limits: Later on, a genetic analysis was performed. It linked a missense variant in DCLRE1C with V- and J-gene trimming of TCR beta. By a later analysis, the bulk of CMV-associated TCR beta chains appeared HLA-restricted. Later analysis reportedly placed an Asian-associated ancestry cluster below the roughly 680-donor mean in N-insertions.

The donors (healthy individuals) were bone marrow donors. A multiplex PCR was run with 60 Vbeta primers and 13 Jbeta primers. Clones were read by immunoSEQ multiplex PCR, and TCRdb kept only the in-frame ones, dropping some. The table lists 100,000 to 120,000 clones, 70% to 75% of them singletons. Germline V lookup: CDR1 SSHAT, CDR2 FNYEAQ (reference sequence). The CDR3 totals 13 residues. The V end lost 1 base, the J end lost 1 base, and 4 bases lay between the germline ends. A word on this clone: Its antigen is undetermined.

Input material: PBMCs. The genes are TRBV7-7 and TRBJ1-1; D is undetermined. This receptor was taken from a man aged 35 to 55 in good health and CMV-seronegative. This chain's CDR3 is CASSLGRNTEAFF. CDR3 coding DNA: TGTGCCAGCAGCTTAGGTCGGAACACTGAAGCTTTCTTT.